This record covers a single T cell receptor beta chain. What this receptor recognizes is not known. Base qualities are not at hand, and no much larger clone is one base apart. TCRbeta CDR3 regions were amplified from genomic DNA using the immunoSEQ Assay, a bias-controlled multiplex PCR. The original pipeline was this. Within the assay, amplification of reference gene primers was used to estimate how many nucleated cells each sample contained. To quantify the absolute abundance of each unique TCRbeta CDR3 rearrangement, sequence reads were collapsed and filtered. For each sample, productive Simpson clonality was calculated as the square root of Simpson's diversity index over productive rearrangements. In TCRdb, the immuneACCESS table is reduced to in-frame sequences with V and J assigned. These tables do not hold every clone; where another copy was compared, an unresolved V gene accounts for under half, and the others remain unexplained. D and trimming were read from the DNA, whereas the V and J calls and clone size are those reported in that table. This sample has some 170,000 clones in its table, and around 73% of those were observed once. Approximately 15% of the sample is held by the ten biggest clonotypes.

The record originates from a study of blood T cell repertoires in COVID-19 (TCRdb year 2020). Regarding the study in general: Samples from collaborators originated in the United States, Italy and Spain and spanned both the acute and convalescent phases of COVID-19. A de-identified subject ID, COVID-19 status, age in years and sex were almost always included in the sample metadata. The dataset comprised deeply sampled blood TCRbeta repertoires from subjects exposed to, actively infected with, or recovered from COVID-19. The samples were drawn from two sources: the first 160 participants of the ongoing ImmuneRACE study, and some 1,300 subjects contributed by 6 global collaborators. Where available, HLA class I and class II types were taken from metadata supplied by the sample provider and were not determined by assay-based typing. The prospective study material was composed of cDNA or gDNA derived from T cells, B-cell-depleted T cells, or PBMCs. The repertoires were released in a freely available public database meant as a resource for research on the immune response to SARS-CoV-2.

Enrolling through a virtual design, the prospective study's participants ranged in age from about 18 to 89 years and lived across roughly 24 United States geographic areas. In the prospective study, participants were assigned to cohorts based on the clinical history participants reported in a screening survey and a study questionnaire. Recovered participants in ImmuneRACE Cohort 3 were defined by two consecutive negative NP/OP PCR tests, clearance by a healthcare professional, or resolution of symptoms. In the prospective study, whole blood, serum and a nasopharyngeal or oropharyngeal swab were collected from each participant by mobile phlebotomists. Prospective study participants could optionally give additional blood draws and questionnaires over a roughly 2-month period. Before DNA extraction, prospective study blood samples were shipped either frozen or at room temperature. The cysteine opens and the phenylalanine closes a CDR3 of 16 amino acids. Left in the record is the CDR3 DNA by itself, 48 bases read in frame from the first base. As encoded in the germline V gene (reference sequence), CDR1 is SEHNR while CDR2 is FQNEAQ. V is shortened by 5 bases, J by 4 bases, and the region joining them spans 20 bases.

General study outcomes and caveats: Clinical and demographic metadata were provided uncurated, with the amount varying by source and participant.

The chain employs TRBV7-9 and TRBJ1-1; perhaps TRBD1 is the D gene, with 6 bases matching. The sequence was obtained from a woman between 45 and 60 years old who had recovered from COVID-19. Material: PBMCs or T cells enriched from blood (not recorded which). CDR3 reads: CASSRLGGGGGTEAFF. The bases are TGTGCCAGCAGCCGATTGGGGGGCGGGGGCGGCACTGAAGCTTTCTTT.